This TCR beta chain emerged from a study of response to subunit inactivated influenza vaccine. Concerning this clonotype itself: The antigen remains unidentified.

TCRdb re-called the RT-PCR reads with MiXCR, one entry per CDR3 protein. The sample includes roughly 790,000 distinct CDR3 sequences, around 21% of them seen just once. General study findings and limits: The authors suggested that every seasonal influenza vaccination recruits few new T cells.

The germline CDR1 and CDR2 sequences are GTSNPN and SVGIG (reference sequence). Trimming stripped 0 bases from V and 5 bases from J, with 10 bases between. The CDR3 contains 13 residues. The receptor's source is a middle-aged man who received an inactivated influenza vaccine. The J gene is TRBJ1-1, the V gene TRBV30, with D uncertain. The input for sequencing was PBMCs from blood, taken approximately 5 days after vaccination. The CDR3 coding sequence is TGTGCCTGGAGTGTACCAACCTGGACTGAAGCTTTCTTT. Translation gives CAWSVPTWTEAFF.